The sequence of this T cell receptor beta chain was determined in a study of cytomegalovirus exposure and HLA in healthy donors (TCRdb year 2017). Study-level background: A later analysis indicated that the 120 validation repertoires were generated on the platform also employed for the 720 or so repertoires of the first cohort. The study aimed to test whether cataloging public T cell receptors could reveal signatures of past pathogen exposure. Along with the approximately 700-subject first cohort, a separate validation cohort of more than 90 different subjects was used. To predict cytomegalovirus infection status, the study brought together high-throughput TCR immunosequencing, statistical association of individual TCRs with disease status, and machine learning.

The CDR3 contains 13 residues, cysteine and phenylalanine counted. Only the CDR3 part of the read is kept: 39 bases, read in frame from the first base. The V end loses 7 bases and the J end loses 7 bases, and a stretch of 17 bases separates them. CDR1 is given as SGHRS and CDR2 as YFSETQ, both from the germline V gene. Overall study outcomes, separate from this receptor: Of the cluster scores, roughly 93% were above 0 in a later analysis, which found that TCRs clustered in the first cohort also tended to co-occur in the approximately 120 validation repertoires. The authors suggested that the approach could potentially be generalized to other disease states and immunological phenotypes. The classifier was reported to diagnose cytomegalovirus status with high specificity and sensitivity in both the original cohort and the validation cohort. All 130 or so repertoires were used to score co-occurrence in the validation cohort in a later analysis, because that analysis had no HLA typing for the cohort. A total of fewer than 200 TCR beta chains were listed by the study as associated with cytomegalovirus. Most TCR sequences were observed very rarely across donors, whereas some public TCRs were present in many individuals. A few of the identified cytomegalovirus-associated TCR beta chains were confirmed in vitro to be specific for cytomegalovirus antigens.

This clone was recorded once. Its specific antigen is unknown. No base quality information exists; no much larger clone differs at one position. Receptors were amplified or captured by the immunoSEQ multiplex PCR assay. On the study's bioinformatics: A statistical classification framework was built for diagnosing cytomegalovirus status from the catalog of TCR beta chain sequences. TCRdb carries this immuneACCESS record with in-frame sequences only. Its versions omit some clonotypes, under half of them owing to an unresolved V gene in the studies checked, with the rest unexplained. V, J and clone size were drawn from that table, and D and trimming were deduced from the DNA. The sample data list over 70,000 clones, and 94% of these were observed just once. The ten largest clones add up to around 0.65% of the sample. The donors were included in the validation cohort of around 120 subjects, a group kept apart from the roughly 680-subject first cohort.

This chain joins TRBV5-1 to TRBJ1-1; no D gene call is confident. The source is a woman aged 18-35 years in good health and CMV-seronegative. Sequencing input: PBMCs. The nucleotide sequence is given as TGCGCCAGCCGAGAGGGCGGCATGATTGAAGCTTTCTTT. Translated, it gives CASREGGMIEAFF.